This TCR beta chain appears in the sequencing data of a study of T cells after yellow fever vaccination. Each CDR3 protein is one row after TCRdb ran MiXCR on the 5' RACE reads. The table records approximately 610,000 distinct CDR3 sequences, approximately 16% of them present only once. This clonotype occurred a few times. This CDR3 spans 14 amino acids. Trimming removed 2 bases at V and 4 bases at J, with 9 bases between. Germline CDR1 reads LGHNA; CDR2 reads YSLEER. The rearrangement uses TRBV4-3 and TRBJ2-1; D is possibly TRBD1 (5 bases). The sample in question was PBMCs, obtained more than 4 days after the first yellow fever vaccination. The receptor was isolated from a man aged 18 to 30 who received the YFV17D yellow fever vaccine. As DNA, the CDR3 is TGCGCCAGCAGCCAAAGCCCAGGGTACAATGAGCAGTTCTTC. It codes for CASSQSPGYNEQFF.